This T cell receptor (beta chain) was sequenced during a study of tissue T cells after allogeneic stem cell transplantation (dated by TCRdb to 2021 to 2024). Regarding the complete study: When multiple samples of a tissue existed, pathologist review of H&E sections prioritized samples with histologically apparent lymphocytes for sequencing. The study profiled TCR beta repertoires across many tissues from research autopsies of patients with and without GVHD, plus mouse models of GVHD. The human part of the study was a prospective observational study with no blinding and no randomization. Paper-wide results and their limitations: In both patients and mice, T cells from blood and spleen covered only a limited part of the TCR repertoire found in tissues. No blood samples were available from the non-GVHD comparator patients. Only a few T cell clones appeared in more than one patient, yet motif-based clustering showed tissue-specific repertoire signatures that were shared between patients. Sampling depth was acknowledged as a limitation, and the patient cohort was both small and clinically heterogeneous. Within patients, how anatomically similar tissues were was a major factor shaping TCR repertoire composition, regardless of disease or transplant status. Which tissue TCRs were alloreactive or antigen-specific was not determined in the study, and some of the clones might have been host cells that persisted.

Per the germline V gene, SGHRS is the CDR1 and YFSETQ is the CDR2. Counted from cysteine to phenylalanine, this CDR3 has 12 amino acids. Only the CDR3 DNA stays, 36 bases, in frame from base 1. The V and J ends are trimmed by 0 bases and 3 bases, leaving 4 bases between them. The time point label for this specimen denotes: human tissue collected at research (rapid) autopsy. Three non-HCT comparator patients with other cancers, having at least five GI tract samples and no known GI disease at death, were selected retrospectively. Autopsy tissues included GI sites from esophagus to rectum, liver, skin and lymphoid organs including spleen, after a median post-mortem interval of around 9.1 hours. Each autopsy specimen was cut in two, with one portion flash-frozen in liquid nitrogen and the remainder formalin-fixed, and the outer muscle layers of GI specimens were removed. Genomic DNA was extracted from frozen tissues using the Mag-Bind Blood & Tissue DNA HDQ 96 Kit on a Chemagic 360 or the DNeasy Blood & Tissue Kit. Because of concern about red blood cell contamination, the extracted DNA went through further purification with the Genomic DNA Clean & Concentrator-25 kit.

To prepare the library, the immunoSEQ multiplex PCR assay was applied. Adaptive Biotechnologies performed the TCRbeta CDR3 sequencing at survey depth and reported CDR3 sequences, V/J genes, productive frequency and template counts. Amplification of TCR beta CDR3 regions started from genomic DNA instead of RNA. As for the authors' bioinformatics: Pairwise repertoire overlap between tissues was quantified with Jensen-Shannon divergence, where 1 means complete divergence and 0 identical. Tissues were clustered by single-linkage agglomerative hierarchical clustering of pairwise JSD values and displayed as dendrograms. All patient samples were analyzed with GLIPH2 using simulation_depth 1000, kmer_min_depth 3 and cdr3_length_cutoff 8, and only groups containing more than two unique CDR3s were kept. A standardized tissue-overlap score was generated by extrapolating Jaccard GLIPH-group overlap across patients to a standard repertoire size of 1000 clones. Linear mixed-effect models, with tissue included as a fixed effect and individual included as a random effect, were used to assess associations of diversity with clinical or experimental variables. Not all clones reach the TCRdb copy of this immuneACCESS table, which keeps in-frame sequences only. Checked studies attribute under half of the gap to unresolved V genes and leave the rest unexplained. V, J and clone size derive from that table, while D and trimming were established from the DNA sequence. The sample contains about 6,300 clones, less than 70% of them found a single time. In total, the top ten clones hold about a quarter of the sample.

This clone was detected a few times. What this receptor recognizes is not known. No much larger clonotype is one base removed from it; base qualities were not supplied. In this chain, TRBV5-1 is recombined with TRBJ2-7; there is no confident call for the D gene. This sequence was found in a woman between 18 and 50 years old with breast cancer. The sample here was tissue from the stomach, taken at autopsy. The nucleotides read TGCGCCAGCAGCTTGGGGGACTACGAGCAGTACTTC. It is translated as CASSLGDYEQYF.